The 8 T cell receptor beta chains below were found in one sample sequenced in a study of STAT5B mutations in CD4+ large granular lymphocyte leukemia. The data were produced by immunoSEQ multiplex PCR, yet TCRdb's version contains in-frame clones alone and is incomplete. This sample has about 32,000 clones, with roughly nine tenths found just once. Sequenced material: CD4+ T cells from blood buffy coats. The receptors derive from a human donor in good health.

This clone was seen once. V is TRBV7-2 and J is TRBJ2-7, with D hard to call. V gave up 0 bases and J gave up 2 bases, with 5 bases separating them. The germline V gene encodes CDR1 SGHTA and CDR2 FQGNSA. CDR3 length: 13 amino acids. In nucleotides, the CDR3 is TGTGCCAGCAGCTTAGCCCACACCTACGAGCAGTACTTC. Translation: CASSLAHTYEQYF.

The J gene is TRBJ2-4, the V gene TRBV4-2, with D unresolved. Trimming pared 0 bases from V and 6 bases from J, leaving 12 bases between. This CDR3 spans 15 amino acids. CDR1 is LGHNA, CDR2 YNFKEQ, per germline. The CDR3 reads CASSQDMTTLNIQYF. For the CDR3, the DNA is TGTGCCAGCAGCCAAGACATGACAACGCTAAACATTCAGTACTTC.

This clone was detected only once. The gene calls are TRBV30 and TRBJ1-1; TRBD1 agrees at 9 bases. The V segment lost 7 bases and the J segment 4 bases; nucleotides outside the gene matches: 7. Germline V gene sequence: CDR1 GTSNPN, CDR2 SVGIG (reference sequence). This CDR3 region has 13 residues. CDR3 sequence reads: CALARDRATEAFF. The CDR3, as DNA: TGTGCCTTAGCAAGGGACAGGGCCACTGAAGCTTTCTTT.

This chain connects TRBV28 to TRBJ2-7; 11 nucleotides agree with TRBD2. The germline V gene encodes CDR1 MDHEN and CDR2 SYDVKM. This CDR3 spans 17 amino acids. V trimming: 9 bases; J trimming: 2 bases; junction bases outside the gene matches: 15. The CDR3 spells CASIGGVPSGRTYEQYF. In DNA form, the CDR3 reads TGTGCCAGTATCGGGGGGGTACCTAGCGGGAGGACCTACGAGCAGTACTTC.

J is TRBJ2-7 and V is TRBV18, with TRBD1 matching over 8 bases. CDR1 and CDR2 (germline): KGHSH, LQKENI. Unmatched junction bases numbered 6, after V lost 3 bases and J lost 2 bases. This CDR3 has 15 residues. CDR3 nucleotides: TGTGCCAGCTCACCGAGGACAGGGAAAACCTACGAGCAGTACTTC. Amino acids: CASSPRTGKTYEQYF.

The chain joins TRBV27 to TRBJ2-2; the D gene is possibly TRBD2 (5 bases). In germline, CDR1 is MNHEY, CDR2 SMNVEV (reference sequence). The CDR3 covers 15 residues. The V gene lost 2 bases and the J gene lost 2 bases, with 9 bases spanning the gap. The CDR3 DNA is TGTGCCAGCAGTTTAGCGGGCGCAAACACCGGGGAGCTGTTTTTT. As protein: CASSLAGANTGELFF.

The rearrangement uses TRBV7-9 and TRBJ2-1; TRBD2 aligns across 8 bases. V lost 5 bases and J lost 6; bases outside the gene matches: 9. Germline V gene sequence: CDR1 SEHNR, CDR2 FQNEAQ (reference sequence). The CDR3 totals 15 residues. The CDR3 sequence is CASSPRGTSANEQFF. CDR3 nucleotides: TGTGCCAGCAGCCCACGGGGGACTAGTGCCAATGAGCAGTTCTTC.

The V and J genes are TRBV15 and TRBJ2-2; D remains unclear. The CDR3 is 15 amino acids. The V gene lost 5 bases and the J gene lost 2 bases, with 12 bases spanning the gap. Germline-derived CDR1 and CDR2 are LNHNV and YYDKDF (reference sequence). CDR3 protein: CATSARRPNTGELFF. CDR3 coding DNA: TGTGCCACCAGCGCCCGGCGGCCCAACACCGGGGAGCTGTTTTTT.